In its sample, the clone carrying this T cell receptor beta chain was seen many times. Its antigen is unidentified. Unique molecular identifiers were affixed to single, distinct cDNA molecules. TCRdb analysed the 5' RACE reads with MiXCR anew, one entry per CDR3 protein. The table has about 98,000 distinct CDR3 sequences, about 12% seen once. The data are from a study of early T cells in non-severe SARS-CoV-2 infection. Study context: Sequencing of bulk RNA from unsorted whole blood was done, without chain pairing. Study results and caveats: Anti-spike CD8 responses were favored by VDJdb matching, which missed private and CD4 specificities.

With 4 bases clipped from V and 4 bases from J, the junction kept 6 bases outside the gene matches. The V gene's germline CDR1 is MGHRA and CDR2 YSYEKL. This CDR3 has 14 residues. Sequencing was carried out using whole blood. This TCR was recovered from an adult who was a healthcare worker with PCR-confirmed SARS-CoV-2 infection or an uninfected control (not recorded which). The genes are TRBV4-1 and TRBJ2-5, with 7 bases that match TRBD1. The CDR3 DNA sequence: TGCGCCAGCAGCCCAGGACAGGTCCGAGAGACCCAGTACTTC. It specifies CASSPGQVRETQYF.